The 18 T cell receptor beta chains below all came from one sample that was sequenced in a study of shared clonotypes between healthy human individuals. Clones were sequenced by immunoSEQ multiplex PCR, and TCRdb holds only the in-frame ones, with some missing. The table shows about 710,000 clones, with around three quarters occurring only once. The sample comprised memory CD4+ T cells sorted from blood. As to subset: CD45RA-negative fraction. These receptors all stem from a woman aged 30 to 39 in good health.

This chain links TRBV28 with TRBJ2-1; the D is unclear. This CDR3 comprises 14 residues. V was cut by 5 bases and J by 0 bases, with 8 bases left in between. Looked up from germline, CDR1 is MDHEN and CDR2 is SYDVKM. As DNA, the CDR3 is TGTGCCAGCAGTCACGAGTACTCCTACAATGAGCAGTTCTTC. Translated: CASSHEYSYNEQFF.

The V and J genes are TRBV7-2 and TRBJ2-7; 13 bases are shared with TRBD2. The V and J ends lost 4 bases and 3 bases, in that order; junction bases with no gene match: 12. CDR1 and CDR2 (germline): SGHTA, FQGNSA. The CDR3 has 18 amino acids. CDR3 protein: CASSSGTSGINLFYEQYF. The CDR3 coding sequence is TGTGCCAGCAGCTCAGGGACTAGCGGGATCAACCTTTTCTACGAGCAGTACTTC.

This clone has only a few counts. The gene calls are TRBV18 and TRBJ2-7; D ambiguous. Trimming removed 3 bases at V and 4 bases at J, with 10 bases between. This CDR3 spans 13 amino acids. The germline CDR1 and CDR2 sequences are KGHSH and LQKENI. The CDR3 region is CASSPIEWYEQYF. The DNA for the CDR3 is TGTGCCAGCTCACCCATCGAGTGGTACGAGCAGTACTTC.

Here the CDR3 reads CASSIEDTGELFF. DNA for the CDR3: TGTGCCAGTAGTATTGAGGACACCGGGGAGCTGTTTTTT. This chain links TRBV19 with TRBJ2-2; D unresolved. Per the germline V gene, CDR1 is LNHDA and CDR2 is SQIVND (reference sequence). CDR3 size: 13 residues. V was cut by 3 bases and J by 3 bases, with 5 bases left in between.

CDR3 region: CASSLDISGTGELFF. In DNA, the CDR3 is TGTGCCAGCAGCTTAGATATTTCGGGTACCGGGGAGCTGTTTTTT. This chain connects TRBV11-3 to TRBJ2-2; D is unresolved. The CDR3 is 15 amino acids. From germline, CDR1 is SGHNT and CDR2 YENEEA. Trimming shortened V by 0 bases and J by 5 bases, and 10 bases separated the two germline ends.

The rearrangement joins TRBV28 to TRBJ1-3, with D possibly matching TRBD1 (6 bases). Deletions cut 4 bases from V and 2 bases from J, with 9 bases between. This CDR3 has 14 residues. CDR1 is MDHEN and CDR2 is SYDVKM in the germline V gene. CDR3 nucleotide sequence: TGTGCCAGCAGTTACAGGGCGGCTGGAAACACCATATATTTT. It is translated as CASSYRAAGNTIYF.

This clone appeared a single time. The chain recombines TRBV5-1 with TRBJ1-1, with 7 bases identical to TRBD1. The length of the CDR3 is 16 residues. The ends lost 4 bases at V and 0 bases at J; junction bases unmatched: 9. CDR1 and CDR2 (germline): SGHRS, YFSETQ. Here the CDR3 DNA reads TGCGCCAGCAGCCTAGGGACAGAAAACATGAACACTGAAGCTTTCTTT. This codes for CASSLGTENMNTEAFF.

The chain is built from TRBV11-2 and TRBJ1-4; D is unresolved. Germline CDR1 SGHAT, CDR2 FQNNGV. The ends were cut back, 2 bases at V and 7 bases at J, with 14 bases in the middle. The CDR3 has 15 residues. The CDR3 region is CASSLPGDRGEKLFF. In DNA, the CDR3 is TGTGCCAGCAGCTTACCGGGCGATCGGGGTGAAAAACTGTTTTTT. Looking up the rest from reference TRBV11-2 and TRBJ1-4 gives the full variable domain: EAGVAQSPRYKIIEKRQSVAFWCNPISGHATLYWYQQILGQGPKLLIQFQNNGVVDDSQLPKDRFSAERLKGVDSTLKIQPAKLEDSAVYLCASSLPGDRGEKLFFGSGTQLSVL.

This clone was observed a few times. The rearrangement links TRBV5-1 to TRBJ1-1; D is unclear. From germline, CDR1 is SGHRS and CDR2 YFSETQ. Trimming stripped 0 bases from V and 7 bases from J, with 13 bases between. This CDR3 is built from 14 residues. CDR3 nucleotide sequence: TGCGCCAGCAGCTTGGAGAGGTCCCATGGTGAAGCTTTCTTT. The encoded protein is CASSLERSHGEAFF.

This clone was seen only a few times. The CDR3 coding sequence is TGTGCCAGCAGCCCGAAACGACTAGATTCGAAGCAGTACTTC. Its protein is CASSPKRLDSKQYF. The chain has TRBV14 and TRBJ2-7; TRBD2 might be the D (6 bases). The germline V gene encodes CDR1 SGHDN and CDR2 FVKESK. V was trimmed by 4 bases and J by 8 bases, leaving 18 bases between them. The CDR3 totals 14 residues.

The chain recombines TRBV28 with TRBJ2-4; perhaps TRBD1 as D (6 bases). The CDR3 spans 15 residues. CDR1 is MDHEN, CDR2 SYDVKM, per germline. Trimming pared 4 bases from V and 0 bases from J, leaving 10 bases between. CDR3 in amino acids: CASSSHRAAKNIQYF. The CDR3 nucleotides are TGTGCCAGCAGTTCCCACAGGGCAGCCAAAAACATTCAGTACTTC.

CDR3 region: CASSLGGGTETQYF. The CDR3 nucleotides read TGTGCCAGCAGCTTAGGGGGCGGTACGGAGACCCAGTACTTC. The chain is built from TRBV5-4 and TRBJ2-5; 7 positions agree with TRBD1. Trimming removed 2 bases from V and 5 bases from J; junction bases left unmatched: 6. Germline lookup yields CDR1 SGHNT and CDR2 YYREEE (reference sequence). The CDR3 is 14 residues long.

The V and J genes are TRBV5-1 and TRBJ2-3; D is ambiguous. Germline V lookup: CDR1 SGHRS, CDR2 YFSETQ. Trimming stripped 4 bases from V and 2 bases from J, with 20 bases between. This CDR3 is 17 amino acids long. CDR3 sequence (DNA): TGCGCCAGCAGCCTAATCCCGCTTGGATCTGCCACAGATACGCAGTATTTT. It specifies CASSLIPLGSATDTQYF.

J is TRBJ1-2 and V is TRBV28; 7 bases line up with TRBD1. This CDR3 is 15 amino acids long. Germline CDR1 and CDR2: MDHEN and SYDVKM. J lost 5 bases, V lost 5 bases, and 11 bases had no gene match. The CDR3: CASSPLGQRLYGYTF. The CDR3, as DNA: TGTGCCAGCAGTCCACTGGGACAGAGACTTTATGGCTACACCTTC.

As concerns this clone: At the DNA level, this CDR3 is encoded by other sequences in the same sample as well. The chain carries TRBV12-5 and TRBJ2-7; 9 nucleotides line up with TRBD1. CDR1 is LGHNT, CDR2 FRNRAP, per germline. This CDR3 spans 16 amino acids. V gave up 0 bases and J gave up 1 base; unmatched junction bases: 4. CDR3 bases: TGTGCTAGTGGTTTGGTACTGGGACAGGGTTCCTACGAGCAGTACTTC. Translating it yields CASGLVLGQGSYEQYF.

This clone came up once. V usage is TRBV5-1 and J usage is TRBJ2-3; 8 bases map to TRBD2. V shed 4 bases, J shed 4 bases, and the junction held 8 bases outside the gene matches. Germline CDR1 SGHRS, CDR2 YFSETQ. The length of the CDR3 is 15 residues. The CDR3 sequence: CASSVPSGSSDTQYF. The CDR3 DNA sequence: TGCGCCAGCAGCGTCCCTAGCGGGTCCTCAGATACGCAGTATTTT.

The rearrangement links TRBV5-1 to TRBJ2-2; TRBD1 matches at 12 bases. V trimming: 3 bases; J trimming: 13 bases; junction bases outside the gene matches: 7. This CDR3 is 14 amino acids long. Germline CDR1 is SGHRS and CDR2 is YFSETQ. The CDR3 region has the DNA TGCGCCAGCAGCTCCGGGACAGGGGGCAGCTGGCTGTTTTTT. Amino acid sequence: CASSSGTGGSWLFF.

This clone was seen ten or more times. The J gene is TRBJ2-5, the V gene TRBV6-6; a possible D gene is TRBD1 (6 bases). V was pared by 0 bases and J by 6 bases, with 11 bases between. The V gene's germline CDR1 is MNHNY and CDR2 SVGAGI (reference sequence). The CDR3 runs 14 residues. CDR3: CASSYSGRGKTQYF. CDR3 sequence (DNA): TGTGCCAGCAGTTACTCGGGCAGGGGCAAGACCCAGTACTTC.